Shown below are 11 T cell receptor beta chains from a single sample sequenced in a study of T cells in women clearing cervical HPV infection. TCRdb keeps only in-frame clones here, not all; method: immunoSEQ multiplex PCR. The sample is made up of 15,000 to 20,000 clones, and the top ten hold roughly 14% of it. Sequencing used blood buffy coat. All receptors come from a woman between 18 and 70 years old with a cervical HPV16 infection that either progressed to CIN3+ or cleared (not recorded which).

The CDR3 DNA, read in part, is TGTGCCAGTAGTGCCCAGGGGGCGCAGAACACCGGGGAG. Amino acids: CASSAQGAQNTGE. The entire CDR3 is CASSAQGAQNTGELFF. This rearrangement joins TRBV19 to TRBJ2-2; TRBD1 agrees at 8 bases. The read gets to within 3 residues of the CDR3 end, and the germline J gene fills in the rest. The CDR3 totals 16 residues. The ends lost 5 bases at V and 1 base at J; junction bases unmatched: 6. From germline, CDR1 is LNHDA and CDR2 SQIVND (reference sequence).

CDR3 loop: CASSFRTTMNTEAFF. The sequenced CDR3 bases are TGTGCCAGCAGCTTTCGGACAACTATGAACACTGAA. This chain uses TRBV5-6 with TRBJ1-1; D is possibly TRBD1 (5 bases). The read stops 3 residues short of the end of the CDR3; the missing end is completed from the germline J gene. CDR1 and CDR2 (germline): SGHDT, YYEEEE. V lost 2 bases to trimming and J lost 0 bases, with 11 bases between them. The CDR3 totals 15 residues.

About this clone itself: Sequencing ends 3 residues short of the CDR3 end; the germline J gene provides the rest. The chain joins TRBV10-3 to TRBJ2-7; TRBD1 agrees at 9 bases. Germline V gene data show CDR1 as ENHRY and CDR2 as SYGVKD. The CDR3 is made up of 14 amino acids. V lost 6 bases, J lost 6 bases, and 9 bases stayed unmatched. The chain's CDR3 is CAIRAGTGTGEQYF. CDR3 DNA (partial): TGTGCCATCAGGGCCGGGACAGGGACGGGCGAG.

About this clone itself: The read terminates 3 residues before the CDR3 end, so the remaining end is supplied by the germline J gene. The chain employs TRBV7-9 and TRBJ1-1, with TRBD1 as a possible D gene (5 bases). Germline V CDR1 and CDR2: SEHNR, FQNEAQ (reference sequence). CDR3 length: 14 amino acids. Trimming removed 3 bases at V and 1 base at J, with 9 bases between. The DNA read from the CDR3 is TGTGCCAGCAGCTTGCGGCAGGGGAACACTGAA. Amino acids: CASSLRQGNTE. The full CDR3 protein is CASSLRQGNTEAFF.

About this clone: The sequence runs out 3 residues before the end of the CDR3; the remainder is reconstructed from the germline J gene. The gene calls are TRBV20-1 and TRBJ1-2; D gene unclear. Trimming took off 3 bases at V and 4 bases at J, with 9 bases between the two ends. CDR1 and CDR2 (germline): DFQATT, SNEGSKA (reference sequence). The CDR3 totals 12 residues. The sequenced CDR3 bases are TGCAGTGCTAGTGTGCAGAGCTATGGC. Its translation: CSASVQSYG. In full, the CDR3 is CSASVQSYGYTF.

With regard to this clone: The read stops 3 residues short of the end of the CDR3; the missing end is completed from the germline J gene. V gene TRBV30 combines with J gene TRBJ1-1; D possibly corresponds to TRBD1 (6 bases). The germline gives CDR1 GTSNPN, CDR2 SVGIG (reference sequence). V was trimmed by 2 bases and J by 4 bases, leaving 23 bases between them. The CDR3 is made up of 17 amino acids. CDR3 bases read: TGTGCCTGGAGTTTTACAGGGTTCGGTGGGGGGGGCACTGAA. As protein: CAWSFTGFGGGGTE. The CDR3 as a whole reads CAWSFTGFGGGGTEAFF.

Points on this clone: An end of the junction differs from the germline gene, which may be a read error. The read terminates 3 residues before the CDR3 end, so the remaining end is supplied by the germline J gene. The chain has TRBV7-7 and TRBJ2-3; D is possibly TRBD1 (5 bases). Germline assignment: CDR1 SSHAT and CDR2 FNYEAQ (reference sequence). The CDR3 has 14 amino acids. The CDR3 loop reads CASSKTDTTDTQYF. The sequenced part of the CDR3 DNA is TGTGCTAGCAGCAAGACAGATACCACAGATACG.

CDR3 amino acids: CSASWQGDGYTF. CDR3 bases read: TGCAGTGCTAGTTGGCAGGGGGATGGC. The chain combines TRBV20-1 with TRBJ1-2, with 7 bases fitting TRBD1. The observed sequence ends 3 residues before the CDR3 terminus, with the missing tail filled in from the germline J gene. CDR1 DFQATT and CDR2 SNEGSKA come from the germline V gene (reference sequence). The CDR3 runs to 12 residues. Trimming removed 3 bases from V and 6 bases from J; junction bases left unmatched: 4.

This CDR3 is CASSLAQDPGAFF. The CDR3 bases that were read are TGTGCCAGCAGCTTAGCACAGGATCCTGGA. This chain links TRBV11-2 with TRBJ1-1, with a possible D match to TRBD1 (5 bases). The read comes to an end 3 residues before the CDR3 does, leaving the germline J gene to fill in the end. Germline CDR1 and CDR2: SGHAT and FQNNGV. The CDR3 length is 13 residues.

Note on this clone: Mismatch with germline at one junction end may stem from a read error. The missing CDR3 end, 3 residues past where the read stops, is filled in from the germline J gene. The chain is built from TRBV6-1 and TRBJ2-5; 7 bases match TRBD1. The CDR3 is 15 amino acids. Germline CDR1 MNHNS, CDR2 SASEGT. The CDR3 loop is CASREGQAGKETQYF. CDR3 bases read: TGTGCCAGCAGGGAAGGACAGGCTGGAAAAGAGACC.

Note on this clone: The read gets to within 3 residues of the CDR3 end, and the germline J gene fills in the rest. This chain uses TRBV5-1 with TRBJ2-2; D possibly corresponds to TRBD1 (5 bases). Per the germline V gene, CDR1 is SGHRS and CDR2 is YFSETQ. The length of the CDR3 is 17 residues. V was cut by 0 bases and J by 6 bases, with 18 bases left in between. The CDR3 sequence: CASSLGSWGRYAGELFF. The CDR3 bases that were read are TGCGCCAGCAGCTTGGGGTCTTGGGGCAGATACGCCGGGGAG.